This paragraph covers one T cell receptor beta chain sequence. This specimen belongs to a study of T-cell reconstitution after alpha-beta-depleted transplantation in children. Unique molecular identifiers were built into the TCRbeta library. TCRdb re-derived calls from the PCR reads in MiXCR, one entry per CDR3 protein. The table shows approximately 510,000 distinct CDR3 sequences, with about 16% occurring only once. This sample comprised PBMCs from the stem cell graft donor, obtained from the stem cell graft. The TCR comes from a human donor who donated a stem cell graft to a child with acute lymphoblastic leukemia.

DNA of the CDR3: TGCGCCAGCAGCTCCCCCAGACTAGGCTACGAGCAGTACTTC. Amino acids: CASSSPRLGYEQYF. The V call is TRBV10-2, the J call TRBJ2-7; D is perhaps TRBD2 (6 bases). Trimming stripped 6 bases from V and 3 bases from J, with 15 bases between. CDR1 and CDR2 from the germline V gene are WSHSY and SAAADI. The CDR3 contains 14 residues.